A single sample is the source of the 13 T cell receptor beta chains below, sequenced in a study of blood T cell repertoires in COVID-19. The protocol was immunoSEQ multiplex PCR, while the TCRdb copy is restricted to in-frame clones and leaves out a portion. The repertoire consists of about 130,000 clones, with over 75% occurring once and the leading ten covering 3.6%. The sequenced sample was peripheral blood. All receptors come from an older woman with acute or convalescent COVID-19.

The V and J genes are TRBV10-3 and TRBJ2-7; D gene uncertain. V was trimmed by 0 bases and J by 2 bases, leaving 5 bases between them. Germline V gene data show CDR1 as ENHRY and CDR2 as SYGVKD. This CDR3 contains 13 residues. The CDR3 DNA is TGTGCCATCAGTGAGTCTACTGCCTACGAGCAGTACTTC. It is translated as CAISESTAYEQYF.

The chain couples TRBV24-1 to TRBJ2-3, with 10 bases lining up with TRBD1. The V gene end was trimmed by 6 bases and the J gene end by 4 bases; junction bases not matched to a gene: 9. The V gene's germline CDR1 is KGHDR and CDR2 SFDVKD. This CDR3 spans 16 amino acids. The CDR3 region is CATSRTGTGEADTQYF. CDR3 nucleotide sequence: TGTGCCACCAGTAGAACCGGGACAGGGGAGGCAGATACGCAGTATTTT.

Worth noting for this clone: The sample holds other DNA sequences that translate to the same CDR3. This chain connects TRBV10-2 to TRBJ1-1; D unclear. Germline CDR1 WSHSY, CDR2 SAAADI. Trimming removed 6 bases from V and 2 bases from J, with 4 bases in between. The CDR3 runs 11 residues. This chain's CDR3 is CASSPNTEAFF. CDR3 nucleotides: TGCGCCAGCAGCCCAAACACTGAAGCTTTCTTT.

This chain joins TRBV19 and TRBJ1-2; TRBD1 matches at 10 bases. The CDR3 contains 13 residues. With 7 bases clipped from V and 5 bases from J, the junction kept 4 bases outside the gene matches. Looked up from germline, CDR1 is LNHDA and CDR2 is SQIVND (reference sequence). CDR3: CASTRTGGYGYTF. The CDR3 DNA sequence: TGTGCCAGTACCCGGACAGGGGGTTATGGCTACACCTTC.

V gene TRBV2 combines with J gene TRBJ1-4; 7 positions agree with TRBD1. Germline assignment: CDR1 SNHLY and CDR2 FYNNEI. The CDR3 runs 14 residues. The V gene end was trimmed by 8 bases and the J gene end by 2 bases; junction bases not matched to a gene: 5. CDR3 sequence: CASGAQGTNEKLFF. The CDR3 coding sequence is TGTGCCAGCGGGGCACAGGGGACTAATGAAAAACTGTTTTTT.

V is TRBV6-5 and J is TRBJ2-7, with 10 bases lining up with TRBD1. V shed 8 bases and J 6 bases; nucleotides not matched to a gene: 1. The length of the CDR3 is 11 residues. Germline CDR1 and CDR2: MNHEY and SVGAGI. The chain's CDR3 is CASGTGAEQYV. As DNA, the CDR3 is TGTGCCAGCGGGACAGGGGCCGAGCAGTACGTC.

The CDR3 DNA sequence: TGTGCCCTGAGCGGGGGGCAGTGGAACTATGGCTACACCTTC. As protein: CALSGGQWNYGYTF. The chain links TRBV30 to TRBJ1-2, with a tentative D call TRBD1 (6 bases). Germline assignment: CDR1 GTSNPN and CDR2 SVGIG (reference sequence). The CDR3 runs to 14 residues. V shed 8 bases and J shed 2 bases, with 18 bases lying between them.

The CDR3 DNA follows: TGTGCCAGCAGCTTGGCGGTAAGGACTGCGGGCGGGAACACTGAAGCTTTCTTT. Translation gives CASSLAVRTAGGNTEAFF. This chain uses TRBV5-5 with TRBJ1-1; no definite D call. The germline V gene has CDR1 SGHKS and CDR2 YYEKEE (reference sequence). CDR3 length: 18 amino acids. V was pared by 0 bases and J by 1 base, with 19 bases between.

The V and J genes are TRBV28 and TRBJ2-1; 8 bases map to TRBD2. This CDR3 has 17 residues. Per germline, CDR1 MDHEN and CDR2 SYDVKM. Losses at the gene ends were 2 bases for V and 7 bases for J; bases not matched to a gene: 13. The CDR3: CASSLVSSGLLGNEQFF. In DNA, the CDR3 is TGTGCCAGCAGTTTAGTGTCTAGCGGGCTGCTTGGGAATGAGCAGTTCTTC.

The chain has TRBV5-5 and TRBJ2-7; D may be TRBD2 (6 bases). The CDR3 spans 17 residues. In germline, CDR1 is SGHKS, CDR2 YYEKEE (reference sequence). Trimming removed 4 bases from V and 2 bases from J, with 22 bases in between. CDR3 protein: CASSPSFSGAFTYEQYF. The CDR3 DNA reads TGTGCCAGCAGCCCATCGTTTTCGGGAGCATTTACCTACGAGCAGTACTTC.

The chain has TRBV25-1 and TRBJ1-5; a weak D match, TRBD1 (6 bases). The CDR3 covers 13 residues. Germline V lookup: CDR1 MGHDK, CDR2 SYGVNS. Trimming pared 6 bases from V and 3 bases from J, leaving 9 bases between. CDR3: CASSRDNNQPQHF. The CDR3 DNA is TGTGCCAGCAGCCGGGACAACAATCAGCCCCAGCATTTT.

This chain connects TRBV10-3 to TRBJ2-3; TRBD2 agrees at 10 bases. Trimming removed 7 bases from V and 5 bases from J; junction bases left unmatched: 9. This CDR3 contains 15 residues. Germline V gene lookup returns CDR1 ENHRY and CDR2 SYGVKD. CDR3 amino acids: CAIKPAGGPGDTQYF. CDR3 bases: TGTGCCATCAAGCCAGCGGGAGGGCCGGGAGATACGCAGTATTTT.

The chain couples TRBV5-1 to TRBJ1-2; possible D gene TRBD1, 6 bases. The CDR3 is made up of 14 amino acids. Trimming stripped 0 bases from V and 7 bases from J, with 13 bases between. Germline V gene data show CDR1 as SGHRS and CDR2 as YFSETQ. CDR3 sequence (DNA): TGCGCCAGCAGCTTGGCCCACAGGGAGCGTGGCTACACCTTC. Its protein product is CASSLAHRERGYTF.